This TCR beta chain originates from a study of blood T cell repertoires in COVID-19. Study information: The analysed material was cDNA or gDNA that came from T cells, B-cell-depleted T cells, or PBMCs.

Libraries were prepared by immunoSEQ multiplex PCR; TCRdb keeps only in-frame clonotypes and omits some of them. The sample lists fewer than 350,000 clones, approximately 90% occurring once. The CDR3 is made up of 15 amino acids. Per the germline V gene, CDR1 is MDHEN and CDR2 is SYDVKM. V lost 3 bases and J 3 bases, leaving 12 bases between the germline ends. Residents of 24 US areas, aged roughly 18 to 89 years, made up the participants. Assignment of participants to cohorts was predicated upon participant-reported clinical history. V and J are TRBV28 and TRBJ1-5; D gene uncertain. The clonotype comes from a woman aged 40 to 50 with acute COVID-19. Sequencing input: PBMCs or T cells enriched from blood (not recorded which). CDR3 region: CASSFQAGPNQPQHF. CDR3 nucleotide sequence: TGTGCCAGCAGTTTTCAGGCAGGCCCCAATCAGCCCCAGCATTTT.